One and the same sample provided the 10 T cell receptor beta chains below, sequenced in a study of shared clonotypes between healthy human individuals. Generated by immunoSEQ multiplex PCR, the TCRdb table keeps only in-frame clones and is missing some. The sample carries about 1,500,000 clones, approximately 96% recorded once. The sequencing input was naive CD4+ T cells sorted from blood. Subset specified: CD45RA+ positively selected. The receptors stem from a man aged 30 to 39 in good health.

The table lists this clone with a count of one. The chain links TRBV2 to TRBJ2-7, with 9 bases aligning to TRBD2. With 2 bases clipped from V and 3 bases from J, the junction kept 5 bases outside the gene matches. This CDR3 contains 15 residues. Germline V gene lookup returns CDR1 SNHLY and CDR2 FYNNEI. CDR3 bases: TGTGCCAGCAGTGAATTTCGACTAGCGGACTACGAGCAGTACTTC. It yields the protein CASSEFRLADYEQYF.

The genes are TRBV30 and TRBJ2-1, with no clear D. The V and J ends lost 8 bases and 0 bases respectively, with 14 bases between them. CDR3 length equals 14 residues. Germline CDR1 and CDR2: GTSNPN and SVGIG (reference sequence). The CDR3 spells CAGRAVSSYNEQFF. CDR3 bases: TGTGCCGGCCGGGCGGTGAGCTCCTACAATGAGCAGTTCTTC.

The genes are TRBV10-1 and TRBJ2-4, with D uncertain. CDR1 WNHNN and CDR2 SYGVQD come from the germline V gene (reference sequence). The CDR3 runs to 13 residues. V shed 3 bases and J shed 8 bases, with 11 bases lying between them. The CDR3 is CASSEVERYIQYF. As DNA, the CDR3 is TGCGCCAGCAGTGAAGTGGAGAGATACATTCAGTACTTC.

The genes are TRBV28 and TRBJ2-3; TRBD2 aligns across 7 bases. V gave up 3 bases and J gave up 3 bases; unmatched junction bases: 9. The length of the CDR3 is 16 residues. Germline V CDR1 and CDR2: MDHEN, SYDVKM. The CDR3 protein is CASSFGAGERTDTQYF. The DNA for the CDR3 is TGTGCCAGCAGTTTTGGCGCGGGAGAGAGGACAGATACGCAGTATTTT.

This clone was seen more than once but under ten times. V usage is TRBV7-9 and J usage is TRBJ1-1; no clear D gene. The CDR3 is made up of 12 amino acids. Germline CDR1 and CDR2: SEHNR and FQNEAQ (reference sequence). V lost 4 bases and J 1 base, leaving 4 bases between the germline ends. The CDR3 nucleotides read TGTGCCAGCAGCTATGAGAACACTGAAGCTTTCTTT. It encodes CASSYENTEAFF.

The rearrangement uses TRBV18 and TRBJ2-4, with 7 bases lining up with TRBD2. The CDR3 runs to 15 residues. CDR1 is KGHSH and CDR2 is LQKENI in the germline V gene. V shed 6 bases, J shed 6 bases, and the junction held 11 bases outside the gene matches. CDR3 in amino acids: CASSPSRAGTNIQYF. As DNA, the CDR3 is TGTGCCAGCTCGCCATCTAGAGCGGGAACAAACATTCAGTACTTC.

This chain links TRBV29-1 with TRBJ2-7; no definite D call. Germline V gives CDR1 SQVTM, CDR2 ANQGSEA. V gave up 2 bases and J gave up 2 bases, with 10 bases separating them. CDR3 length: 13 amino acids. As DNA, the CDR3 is TGCAGCGTTGAATCGGTCGGAACCTACGAGCAGTACTTC. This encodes CSVESVGTYEQYF.

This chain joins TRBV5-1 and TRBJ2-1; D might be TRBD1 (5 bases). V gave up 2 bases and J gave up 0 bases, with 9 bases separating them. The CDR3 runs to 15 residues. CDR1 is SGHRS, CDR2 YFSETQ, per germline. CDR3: CASSFSGFSYNEQFF. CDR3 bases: TGCGCCAGCAGCTTCTCAGGGTTCTCCTACAATGAGCAGTTCTTC.

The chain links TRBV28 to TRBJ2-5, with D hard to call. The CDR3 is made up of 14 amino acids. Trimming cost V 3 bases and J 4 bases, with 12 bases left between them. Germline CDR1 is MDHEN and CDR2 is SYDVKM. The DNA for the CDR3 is TGTGCCAGCAGTTTGACCGTGTCGGGAGAGACCCAGTACTTC. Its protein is CASSLTVSGETQYF.

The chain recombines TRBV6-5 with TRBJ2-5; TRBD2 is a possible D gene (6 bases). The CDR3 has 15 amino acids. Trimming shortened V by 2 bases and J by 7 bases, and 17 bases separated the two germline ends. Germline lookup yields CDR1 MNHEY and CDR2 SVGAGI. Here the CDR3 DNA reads TGTGCCAGCAGTTACACAGGTTTGCGGGAAGCGACCCAGTACTTC. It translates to CASSYTGLREATQYF.